Listed below are T cell receptor beta chains from one sample, sequenced in a study of cytomegalovirus exposure and HLA in healthy donors. Produced via immunoSEQ multiplex PCR; TCRdb's table is partial and in-frame only. The table records about 140,000 clones, 80% of them present only once. Sequenced sample: PBMCs. These receptors all come from a man aged 25-45 years in good health and CMV-seronegative. Both conserved end residues are part of each CDR3. A D gene is named only where the DNA matches it firmly. Where a row states a size, it is once, few, many or the class of an expanded clone; other rows omit it.

len,j_gene,v_gene,d_gene,abundance,CDR3aa,CDR3nt
12,TRBJ1-2,TRBV6-6,TRBD1,NA,CASSPGTAGYTF,TGTGCCAGCAGTCCCGGGACAGCTGGCTACACCTTC
14,TRBJ1-1,TRBV9,NA,NA,CASSPQGLGTEAFF,TGTGCCAGCAGCCCACAGGGTCTGGGCACTGAAGCTTTCTTT
14,TRBJ1-4,TRBV10-3,NA,few,CATTPGHTGGKLFF,TGTGCCACAACACCGGGACACACAGGTGGAAAACTGTTTTTT
15,TRBJ1-2,TRBV19,TRBD1,NA,CASSPITGTAYGYTF,TGTGCCAGTAGTCCAATCACCGGGACAGCCTATGGCTACACCTTC
13,TRBJ2-7,TRBV29-1,NA,NA,CSVTSTGAYEQYF,TGCAGCGTTACCTCTACAGGAGCCTACGAGCAGTACTTC
14,TRBJ1-1,TRBV28,NA,NA,CATRQAYMNTEAFF,TGTGCCACTCGACAGGCTTACATGAACACTGAAGCTTTCTTT
11,TRBJ2-1,TRBV20-1,NA,NA,CSARISNEQFF,TGCAGTGCTAGGATTAGCAATGAGCAGTTCTTC
15,TRBJ1-2,TRBV6-5,NA,NA,CASSYGARLNYGYTF,TGTGCCAGCAGTTACGGGGCGCGTCTAAACTATGGCTACACCTTC
13,TRBJ2-3,TRBV5-4,NA,NA,CASSPGGTDTQYF,TGTGCCAGCAGCCCGGGGGGCACAGATACGCAGTATTTT
18,TRBJ1-3,TRBV28,NA,NA,CASSLLVIGGASGNTIYF,TGTGCCAGCAGTTTATTAGTCATAGGGGGGGCCTCTGGAAACACCATATATTTT
15,TRBJ2-7,TRBV4-2,NA,once,CASSPPQRPSDEQYF,TGTGCCAGCAGCCCTCCCCAGCGGCCCTCCGACGAGCAGTACTTC
14,TRBJ1-1,TRBV5-1,NA,NA,CASRSGTGNTEAFF,TGCGCCAGCAGATCCGGTACAGGGAACACTGAAGCTTTCTTT
14,TRBJ2-3,TRBV6-1,NA,NA,CASNEGSSTDTQYF,TGTGCCAGCAACGAGGGATCTAGCACAGATACGCAGTATTTT
16,TRBJ2-3,TRBV5-6,TRBD1,NA,CASSLGQGSYTDTQYF,TGTGCCAGCAGCTTGGGACAGGGTTCTTACACAGATACGCAGTATTTT
13,TRBJ1-4,TRBV6-5,NA,NA,CASSYSGKEKLFF,TGTGCCAGCAGTTACTCCGGGAAAGAAAAACTGTTTTTT
15,TRBJ1-3,TRBV6-5,NA,NA,CASSYAAGSGNTIYF,TGTGCCAGCAGTTACGCGGCTGGCTCTGGAAACACCATATATTTT
14,TRBJ2-1,TRBV7-2,TRBD2,NA,CASSSGTRLNEQFF,TGTGCCAGCAGCTCCGGGACTAGACTCAATGAGCAGTTCTTC
13,TRBJ2-3,TRBV7-8,NA,NA,CASSFGATDTQYF,TGTGCCAGCAGCTTCGGAGCGACAGATACGCAGTATTTT
13,TRBJ1-2,TRBV6-6,TRBD1,NA,CASSSDRVSGYTF,TGTGCCAGCAGTTCCGACAGGGTTAGCGGCTACACCTTC
15,TRBJ1-5,TRBV27,TRBD1,NA,CASSLGTGGRQPQHF,TGTGCCAGCAGTTTAGGGACAGGGGGCCGACAGCCCCAGCATTTT
12,TRBJ2-1,TRBV28,NA,NA,CASSLGLREQFF,TGTGCCAGCAGTTTGGGGCTACGAGAGCAGTTCTTC
15,TRBJ2-7,TRBV6-5,TRBD1,few,CASSRRQGIFYEQYF,TGTGCCAGCAGTCGCCGACAGGGGATATTCTACGAGCAGTACTTC
14,TRBJ1-4,TRBV19,TRBD1,NA,CASTSDRDNEKLFF,TGTGCCAGTACCTCAGACAGGGATAATGAAAAACTGTTTTTT
14,TRBJ1-2,TRBV7-9,NA,few,CASSSELYRVGYTF,TGTGCCAGCAGCTCGGAATTATACAGGGTCGGCTACACCTTC
15,TRBJ2-3,TRBV5-4,TRBD1,NA,CASSLGQGYTDTQYF,TGTGCCAGCAGCCTGGGACAGGGATACACAGATACGCAGTATTTT
14,TRBJ2-7,TRBV27,NA,NA,CASSFGHPSYEQYF,TGTGCCAGCAGTTTTGGGCACCCCTCCTACGAGCAGTACTTC
15,TRBJ2-6,TRBV19,NA,NA,CASSPQGSGANVLTF,TGTGCCAGTTCCCCCCAGGGGTCTGGGGCCAACGTCCTGACTTTC
15,TRBJ2-1,TRBV7-9,TRBD2,NA,CASSRLANSYNEQFF,TGTGCCAGCAGCCGACTAGCCAATTCCTACAATGAGCAGTTCTTC
15,TRBJ1-1,TRBV10-3,TRBD1,NA,CAISDPGGLLPEAFF,TGTGCCATCAGTGATCCAGGGGGGTTGCTTCCTGAAGCTTTCTTT
15,TRBJ2-7,TRBV7-9,TRBD1,few,CASSFPTGVIYEQYF,TGTGCCAGCAGCTTTCCGACAGGGGTGATCTACGAGCAGTACTTC
15,TRBJ2-5,TRBV28,TRBD2,NA,CASSFPGLAQETQYF,TGTGCCAGCAGTTTTCCCGGACTAGCTCAAGAGACCCAGTACTTC
15,TRBJ2-7,TRBV27,TRBD1,NA,CASSSRDSAFYEQYF,TGTGCCAGCAGTTCCCGGGACAGCGCGTTCTACGAGCAGTACTTC
17,TRBJ2-7,TRBV19,TRBD1,NA,CASSISRSGTGLHEQYF,TGTGCCAGTAGTATCTCCAGATCCGGGACAGGGTTACACGAGCAGTACTTC
13,TRBJ2-3,TRBV28,NA,NA,CASSSHTEDTQYF,TGTGCCAGCAGTTCTCACACCGAAGATACGCAGTATTTT
15,TRBJ2-3,TRBV19,TRBD2,NA,CASSLSGRGTDTQYF,TGTGCCAGTAGCCTTAGCGGGAGGGGGACAGATACGCAGTATTTT
15,TRBJ1-5,TRBV2,NA,NA,CASSLNVLSNQPQHF,TGTGCCAGCAGTCTAAATGTCCTGAGCAATCAGCCCCAGCATTTT
18,TRBJ1-5,TRBV10-1,NA,NA,CASSVLSTQFFSNQPQHF,TGCGCCAGCAGTGTACTAAGTACCCAGTTCTTTAGCAATCAGCCCCAGCATTTT
16,TRBJ1-1,TRBV5-3,TRBD1,few,CARSGTRDRDHTEAFF,TGTGCCAGAAGCGGAACCCGGGACAGAGATCACACTGAAGCTTTCTTT
18,TRBJ2-1,TRBV18,TRBD2,NA,CASSPLSGELSSYNEQFF,TGTGCCAGCTCCCCTTTAAGCGGGGAACTGAGCTCCTACAATGAGCAGTTCTTC
16,TRBJ2-1,TRBV28,TRBD2,NA,CASSLSDSSGRKEQFF,TGTGCCAGCAGTTTATCGGATTCTAGCGGGAGGAAGGAGCAGTTCTTC
20,TRBJ2-2,TRBV23-1,TRBD2,NA,CASSHRRGLAGEWGTGELFF,TGCGCCAGCAGTCATCGTAGGGGACTAGCGGGAGAATGGGGCACCGGGGAGCTGTTTTTT
14,TRBJ2-1,TRBV7-9,NA,NA,CASSLEALYNEQFF,TGTGCCAGCAGCTTAGAAGCCCTTTACAATGAGCAGTTCTTC
16,TRBJ1-3,TRBV19,NA,NA,CASSLAQDLSGNTIYF,TGTGCCAGTAGCCTAGCCCAGGACCTCTCTGGAAACACCATATATTTT
11,TRBJ2-7,TRBV25-1,NA,many,CASTSSYEQYF,TGTGCCAGCACCAGCTCCTACGAGCAGTACTTC
14,TRBJ1-1,TRBV15,NA,NA,CATSRTRRNTEAFF,TGTGCCACCAGCAGAACTCGGAGGAACACTGAAGCTTTCTTT
15,TRBJ2-5,TRBV30,NA,NA,CAWSVGAGRRETQYF,TGTGCCTGGAGTGTTGGGGCAGGGAGGAGAGAGACCCAGTACTTC
14,TRBJ2-5,TRBV5-4,TRBD1,NA,CASSRGTGEETQYF,TGTGCCAGCAGCCGCGGGACAGGAGAAGAGACCCAGTACTTC
17,TRBJ2-2,TRBV4-1,TRBD1,NA,CASSQWGQRANTGELFF,TGCGCCAGCAGCCAATGGGGACAGAGGGCGAACACCGGGGAGCTGTTTTTT
16,TRBJ2-2,TRBV7-2,NA,NA,CASSPVGALSTGELFF,TGTGCCAGCAGCCCAGTAGGGGCCCTAAGCACCGGGGAGCTGTTTTTT
11,TRBJ1-3,TRBV30,TRBD1,NA,CAWSTRDRVYF,TGTGCCTGGAGTACCCGGGACAGGGTTTATTTT
13,TRBJ2-7,TRBV10-3,TRBD1,NA,CAISPGQGYEQYF,TGTGCCATCAGTCCGGGACAGGGGTACGAGCAGTACTTC
13,TRBJ2-7,TRBV19,TRBD1,NA,CASRDRGAYEQYF,TGTGCCAGTAGAGACAGGGGGGCCTACGAGCAGTACTTC
14,TRBJ2-1,TRBV29-1,TRBD2,NA,CSALAGSSYNEQFF,TGCAGCGCCTTAGCGGGGAGCTCCTACAATGAGCAGTTCTTC
15,TRBJ2-7,TRBV4-2,TRBD2,once,CASSQELAGSYEQYF,TGTGCCAGCAGCCAAGAACTAGCGGGATCCTACGAGCAGTACTTC
16,TRBJ2-2,TRBV9,NA,NA,CASSPFSGARTGELFF,TGTGCCAGCAGCCCTTTTTCGGGAGCGCGTACCGGGGAGCTGTTTTTT
16,TRBJ2-7,TRBV7-9,TRBD2,once,CASSYPSGSTVYEQYF,TGTGCCAGCAGCTACCCTAGCGGGAGTACGGTCTACGAGCAGTACTTC
12,TRBJ2-1,TRBV19,NA,NA,CASSIPHNEQFF,TGTGCCAGTAGTATTCCTCACAATGAGCAGTTCTTC
13,TRBJ2-7,TRBV29-1,TRBD1,few,CSARTGSSYEQYF,TGCAGCGCCCGGACAGGGAGCTCCTACGAGCAGTACTTC
16,TRBJ2-1,TRBV19,TRBD1,NA,CASGRDRARSYNEQFF,TGTGCCAGTGGGCGGGACAGGGCTCGTTCCTACAATGAGCAGTTCTTC